This section outlines one TCR beta chain sequence together with its context. Its specificity is unknown. The data originate from a study of T cell responses to AZD1222 COVID-19 vaccine. Study-level results: There were mostly white British donors and more females than males, and clonal diversity was possibly underestimated.

Assay used: immunoSEQ multiplex PCR; TCRdb lists only in-frame clones, some missing. The data show 170,000 or so clones, 90% seen once. From germline, CDR1 is SGHTA and CDR2 FQGNSA. Trimming removed 7 bases from V and 3 bases from J, with 25 bases in between. This CDR3 is 17 amino acids long. This chain connects TRBV7-2 to TRBJ2-7, with TRBD1 as a possible D gene (6 bases). The receptor was isolated from an adult in good health. The sample was peripheral blood, taken on day 0 of AZD1222 vaccination. The CDR3 DNA is TGTGCCAGCATGACCCCCAGGGGAACCCTGGACTTCTACGAGCAGTACTTC. Amino acid sequence: CASMTPRGTLDFYEQYF. The full variable domain, its missing parts supplied by reference TRBV7-2 and TRBJ2-7, is GAGVSQSPSNKVTEKGKDVELRCDPISGHTALYWYRQSLGQGLEFLIYFQGNSAPDKSGLPSDRFSAERTGGSVSTLTIQRTQQEDSAVYLCASMTPRGTLDFYEQYFGPGTRLTVT.